Listed here are 23 T cell receptor beta chains from one sample, sequenced in a study of T cell repertoires in cytomegalovirus infection. TCRdb called the reads again in MiXCR, with one record for every CDR3 protein. The sample shows 80,000 or so distinct CDR3 sequences, more than 20% of them seen only once. These receptors lack a known antigen. The specimen was CD8+ T cells from cultured PBMCs, collected from culture after CMV antigen stimulation. These TCRs come from a human donor in good health (CMV status not recorded). Some clones in this sample may be carry-over from other donors' samples.

This clonotype was observed a few times. This chain connects TRBV11-3 to TRBJ2-7; the D gene is possibly TRBD2 (6 bases). This CDR3 spans 13 amino acids. Trimming took 3 bases from V and 5 from J, leaving 11 bases between them. Germline CDR1 and CDR2: SGHNT and YENEEA. The chain's CDR3 is CASSLTSADEQYF. In nucleotides, the CDR3 is TGTGCCAGCAGCTTGACTAGTGCCGACGAGCAGTACTTC.

This clonotype was counted at least ten times. The V and J genes are TRBV11-3 and TRBJ2-7; D may be TRBD2 (5 bases). Germline values: CDR1 SGHNT, CDR2 YENEEA. V was shortened by 3 bases and J by 4 bases, with 7 bases between the two germline ends. The length of the CDR3 is 12 residues. The CDR3: CASSFEGYEQYF. In DNA, the CDR3 is TGTGCCAGCAGCTTTGAGGGATACGAGCAGTACTTC.

This chain links TRBV27 with TRBJ1-4; D possibly corresponds to TRBD1 (5 bases). The CDR3 has 16 amino acids. The V end lost 2 bases, the J end lost 7 bases, and 17 bases lay between the germline ends. CDR1 is MNHEY and CDR2 is SMNVEV in the germline V gene (reference sequence). The CDR3 loop is CASSLRVREATEKLFF. Here the CDR3 DNA reads TGTGCCAGCAGTTTAAGAGTCAGGGAGGCGACTGAAAAACTGTTTTTT. Looking up the rest from reference TRBV27 and TRBJ1-4 gives the full variable domain: EAQVTQNPRYLITVTGKKLTVTCSQNMNHEYMSWYRQDPGLGLRQIYYSMNVEVTDKGDVPEGYKVSRKEKRNFPLILESPSPNQTSLYFCASSLRVREATEKLFFGSGTQLSVL.

This chain uses TRBV18 with TRBJ2-7, with a weak D call TRBD2 (7 bases). Germline V gene lookup returns CDR1 KGHSH and CDR2 LQKENI. V lost 1 base and J 0 bases, leaving 10 bases between the germline ends. CDR3 size: 15 residues. The CDR3 reads CASSPQGGSSYEQYF. The CDR3 DNA reads TGTGCCAGCTCACCACAGGGGGGGAGCTCCTACGAGCAGTACTTC.

This clonotype turned up a few times. V is TRBV27 and J is TRBJ1-1; D is perhaps TRBD1 (5 bases). The CDR3 runs 12 residues. Trimming left V 7 bases short and J 7 bases short, with 13 bases between. Germline assignment: CDR1 MNHEY and CDR2 SMNVEV (reference sequence). The CDR3 sequence: CASTSGANEAFF. The CDR3 DNA reads as TGTGCCAGCACCTCCGGGGCAAATGAAGCTTTCTTT.

The rearrangement uses TRBV27 and TRBJ2-5, with D perhaps TRBD2 (6 bases). V lost 6 bases, J lost 2 bases, and 16 bases lay in between. The CDR3 runs to 15 residues. The germline gives CDR1 MNHEY, CDR2 SMNVEV (reference sequence). In nucleotides, the CDR3 is TGTGCCAGCAGACCGGTCGGCGGGGTTCAAGAGACCCAGTACTTC. Amino acid sequence: CASRPVGGVQETQYF.

This rearrangement joins TRBV7-9 to TRBJ2-7; D gene uncertain. Trimming removed 6 bases at V and 5 bases at J, with 14 bases between. Germline CDR1 is SEHNR and CDR2 is FQNEAQ (reference sequence). CDR3 length: 13 amino acids. DNA for the CDR3: TGTGCCAGCAGACGTGTCTCGTCTAACGAGCAGTACTTC. It codes for CASRRVSSNEQYF.

This clonotype is judged medium-sized. This chain connects TRBV10-3 to TRBJ2-1; 9 nucleotides line up with TRBD2. Germline V gives CDR1 ENHRY, CDR2 SYGVKD. V dropped 0 bases and J dropped 4; count of bases not matched to a gene: 4. CDR3 length equals 16 residues. CDR3 sequence reads: CAISESMAGGYNEQFF. The CDR3 DNA is TGTGCCATCAGTGAGTCGATGGCGGGAGGGTACAATGAGCAGTTCTTC.

This chain joins TRBV13 and TRBJ2-7, with 9 bases that match TRBD2. Germline lookup yields CDR1 PRHDT and CDR2 FYEKMQ (reference sequence). The CDR3 contains 15 residues. Trimming cost V 0 bases and J 7 bases; bases outside gene matches: 7. The DNA for the CDR3 is TGTGCCAGCAGCTTAGGCCGCGGGAGGGCTTGGGAGCAGTACTTC. Encoded protein: CASSLGRGRAWEQYF. Variable domain in full (rest from reference TRBV13 and TRBJ2-7): AAGVIQSPRHLIKEKRETATLKCYPIPRHDTVYWYQQGPGQDPQFLISFYEKMQSDKGSIPDRFSAQQFSDYHSELNMSSLELGDSALYFCASSLGRGRAWEQYFGPGTRLTVT.

This clonotype was recorded a few times. This chain uses TRBV5-4 with TRBJ2-1; D might be TRBD1 or TRBD2, each matching 5 bases. The length of the CDR3 is 15 residues. Trimming removed 4 bases from V and 2 bases from J, with 13 bases in between. Germline V gives CDR1 SGHNT, CDR2 YYREEE (reference sequence). In nucleotides, the CDR3 is TGTGCCAGCAGCCCCGAGGGGTACACCTACAATGAGCAGTTCTTC. This translates into CASSPEGYTYNEQFF. The full variable domain, completed using reference TRBV5-4 and TRBJ2-1, is ETGVTQSPTHLIKTRGQQVTLRCSSQSGHNTVSWYQQALGQGPQFIFQYYREEENGRGNFPPRFSGLQFPNYSSELNVNALELDDSALYLCASSPEGYTYNEQFFGPGTRLTVL.

This clonotype came up a few times. This rearrangement joins TRBV7-6 to TRBJ2-7; 8 bases match TRBD1. The CDR3 runs 15 residues. Germline CDR1 reads SGHVS; CDR2 reads FNYEAQ. With V trimmed by 0 bases and J by 6 bases, 7 bases remained unmatched. CDR3 sequence reads: CASSLAPSGGSEQYF. The CDR3 DNA is TGTGCCAGCAGCTTAGCGCCGTCAGGGGGCAGCGAGCAGTACTTC.

This clonotype was seen a few times. The CDR3 protein is CASTAAGQLSYEQYF. CDR3 bases: TGTGCCAGCACCGCCGCAGGACAGCTCTCCTACGAGCAGTACTTC. V is TRBV7-9 and J is TRBJ2-7, with a weak D call TRBD1 (6 bases). Germline CDR1 SEHNR, CDR2 FQNEAQ (reference sequence). The CDR3 is 15 residues long. Trimming pared 7 bases from V and 0 bases from J, leaving 16 bases between.

The rearrangement uses TRBV7-9 and TRBJ2-3; perhaps TRBD1 as D (6 bases). Trimming removed 6 bases from V and 2 bases from J, with 12 bases in between. This CDR3 has 14 residues. Germline V gene data show CDR1 as SEHNR and CDR2 as FQNEAQ (reference sequence). CDR3 sequence (DNA): TGTGCCAGCAGTTCCAGGGGTTACACAGATACGCAGTATTTT. Translating it yields CASSSRGYTDTQYF.

V and J are TRBV19 and TRBJ2-7; D possibly corresponds to TRBD2 (6 bases). V lost 6 bases to trimming and J lost 1 base, with 19 bases between them. The CDR3 sequence is 16 residues long. The V gene's germline CDR1 is LNHDA and CDR2 SQIVND (reference sequence). Here the CDR3 reads CASSGRPSANSYEQYF. The DNA for the CDR3 is TGTGCCAGTAGCGGGAGACCTAGCGCCAATTCCTACGAGCAGTACTTC.

V is TRBV30 and J is TRBJ2-1, with unresolved D. The CDR3 sequence is 15 residues long. V was cut by 2 bases and J by 6 bases, with 17 bases left in between. From germline, CDR1 is GTSNPN and CDR2 SVGIG (reference sequence). CDR3 in amino acids: CAWSPRPLGSNEQFF. DNA of the CDR3: TGTGCCTGGAGTCCTCGGCCCCTAGGTTCCAATGAGCAGTTCTTC.

The rearrangement uses TRBV27 and TRBJ1-5; TRBD1 aligns across 7 bases. Trimming at V came to 5 bases and at J to 5 bases, leaving 6 bases not matched to a gene. In germline, CDR1 is MNHEY, CDR2 SMNVEV (reference sequence). The CDR3 spans 14 residues. CDR3 protein: CASSRTGGYQPQHF. CDR3 coding DNA: TGTGCCAGCAGTAGGACAGGAGGGTATCAGCCCCAGCATTTT.

This clonotype has a handful of counts. The rearrangement links TRBV27 to TRBJ1-2, with D hard to call. The length of the CDR3 is 14 residues. Deletions cut 2 bases from V and 1 base from J, with 8 bases between. The germline gives CDR1 MNHEY, CDR2 SMNVEV (reference sequence). The CDR3 protein is CASSLKLSNYGYTF. Written as DNA, the CDR3 is TGTGCCAGCAGTTTAAAACTGAGTAACTATGGCTACACCTTC.

This clonotype was recorded many times. This chain joins TRBV19 and TRBJ2-3, with unresolved D. CDR3 length: 15 amino acids. V lost 5 bases and J lost 2, with 14 bases in between. Per the germline V gene, CDR1 is LNHDA and CDR2 is SQIVND (reference sequence). The CDR3 DNA follows: TGTGCCAGTAGTGCGGACCTCCCCCCCACAGATACGCAGTATTTT. It specifies CASSADLPPTDTQYF.

This clonotype was detected a few times. CDR3 residues: CASRAGTGDYEQYF. DNA of the CDR3: TGTGCCAGCAGAGCCGGGACAGGGGACTACGAGCAGTACTTC. The chain employs TRBV7-9 and TRBJ2-7, with TRBD1 identical over 10 bases. Germline V gene sequence: CDR1 SEHNR, CDR2 FQNEAQ (reference sequence). The CDR3 totals 14 residues. V shed 6 bases and J 3 bases; nucleotides not matched to a gene: 5.

This rearrangement joins TRBV19 to TRBJ2-3; unclear D gene. The CDR3 is 14 amino acids. The germline gives CDR1 LNHDA, CDR2 SQIVND (reference sequence). The ends were cut back, 6 bases at V and 1 base at J, with 11 bases in the middle. The CDR3 nucleotides read TGTGCCAGTAGGACGGTTATGGGCACAGATACGCAGTATTTT. Protein: CASRTVMGTDTQYF.

V gene TRBV15 combines with J gene TRBJ2-7, with 9 bases lining up with TRBD2. The length of the CDR3 is 13 residues. V dropped 8 bases and J dropped 6; count of bases not matched to a gene: 8. In germline, CDR1 is LNHNV, CDR2 YYDKDF (reference sequence). This CDR3 reads CATAKREAPEQYF. The CDR3 DNA is TGTGCCACCGCGAAGCGGGAGGCCCCCGAGCAGTACTTC.

The chain links TRBV9 to TRBJ1-2; D possibly corresponds to TRBD1 (5 bases). CDR1 is SGDLS and CDR2 is YYNGEE in the germline V gene. With 2 bases removed from V and 1 base from J, the gap between germline ends came to 12 bases. CDR3 length: 15 amino acids. The CDR3: CASSVSTEINYGYTF. The CDR3, as DNA: TGTGCCAGCAGCGTCTCGACAGAAATTAACTATGGCTACACCTTC.

V usage is TRBV27 and J usage is TRBJ2-7; 11 bases align to TRBD1. Trimming took 3 bases from V and 0 from J; bases not matched to a gene: 1. The CDR3 loop spans 15 amino acids. Germline V gene sequence: CDR1 MNHEY, CDR2 SMNVEV (reference sequence). This CDR3 is CASSFGTGGSYEQYF. The CDR3 coding sequence is TGTGCCAGCAGTTTTGGGACAGGGGGCTCCTACGAGCAGTACTTC.